The 20 T cell receptor beta chains reported below all come from one sample, sequenced in a study of cytomegalovirus exposure and HLA in healthy donors (dated by TCRdb to about 2017). Library preparation used the immunoSEQ multiplex PCR assay. The multiplex PCR relied on a mix of 60 forward primers for TCR Vbeta segments and 13 reverse primers for TCR Jbeta segments. TCRdb retrieved this table from immuneACCESS and kept in-frame rearrangements only. Not all clones are present; in checked studies, unresolved V genes account for under half, and no reason is known for the remainder. The sample table lists 150,000 to 200,000 clones, over 65% of them with a count of one. The top ten clonotypes cover approximately 5% of the sample. The sequencing input was PBMCs. These TCRs come from a young man in good health and CMV-seropositive.

This CDR3 reads CASSLEASAYGYTF. Here the CDR3 DNA reads TGTGCCAGCAGCTTAGAAGCGTCAGCCTATGGCTACACCTTC. V usage is TRBV11-2 and J usage is TRBJ1-2; D not certain. Germline V gene data show CDR1 as SGHAT and CDR2 as FQNNGV. This CDR3 spans 14 amino acids. Trimming pared 0 bases from V and 4 bases from J, leaving 9 bases between.

The sample holds a few counts of this clone. This chain uses TRBV28 with TRBJ1-2, with TRBD1 matching over 9 bases. The CDR3 has 15 amino acids. Trimming at V came to 6 bases and at J to 4 bases, leaving 9 bases not matched to a gene. CDR1 and CDR2 from the germline V gene are MDHEN and SYDVKM. The CDR3 DNA reads as TGTGCCAGCAGCCGATTCGGACAGGGGATCTATGGCTACACCTTC. This gives the protein CASSRFGQGIYGYTF.

The CDR3 DNA follows: TGCGCCAGCAGCCAAGAGGGCGCGAGGGTGACCTACAATGAGCAGTTCTTC. This translates into CASSQEGARVTYNEQFF. The chain carries TRBV4-1 and TRBJ2-1; D perhaps matches TRBD2 (5 bases). Germline CDR1 and CDR2: MGHRA and YSYEKL. Trimming removed 0 bases from V and 2 bases from J, with 14 bases in between. The CDR3 totals 17 residues.

The chain combines TRBV11-1 with TRBJ2-3; 8 nucleotides line up with TRBD1. The CDR3 has 15 residues. The germline V gene has CDR1 SGHAT and CDR2 FQDESV (reference sequence). The V gene end was trimmed by 5 bases and the J gene end by 4 bases; junction bases not matched to a gene: 8. The CDR3 DNA reads as TGTGCCAGCAGCCACGACAGGGGCAGCTCAGATACGCAGTATTTT. This gives the protein CASSHDRGSSDTQYF.

The chain joins TRBV19 to TRBJ1-1, with TRBD1 matching 11 bases. V shed 6 bases and J 4 bases; nucleotides not matched to a gene: 1. The CDR3 loop spans 13 amino acids. Germline V CDR1 and CDR2: LNHDA, SQIVND (reference sequence). The chain's CDR3 is CASRGQGGTEAFF. CDR3 nucleotide sequence: TGTGCCAGTAGGGGACAGGGGGGCACTGAAGCTTTCTTT.

J is TRBJ2-5 and V is TRBV30, with D maybe TRBD2 (6 bases). Germline V gene data show CDR1 as GTSNPN and CDR2 as SVGIG (reference sequence). Trimming cost V 1 base and J 1 base, with 7 bases left between them. The CDR3 sequence is 13 residues long. CDR3 sequence (DNA): TGTGCCTGGAGTGGGGGGGTCCAAGAGACCCAGTACTTC. Protein sequence: CAWSGGVQETQYF.

This clone occurred a few times. The chain uses TRBV7-9 and TRBJ2-2; the D gene is possibly TRBD1 (6 bases). V was trimmed by 7 bases and J by 2 bases, leaving 20 bases between them. The CDR3 has 17 amino acids. CDR1 is SEHNR, CDR2 FQNEAQ, per germline (reference sequence). The CDR3 is CASTDGRGTSNTGELFF. Written as DNA, the CDR3 is TGTGCCAGCACCGATGGAAGAGGGACAAGCAACACCGGGGAGCTGTTTTTT. Full variable domain (remainder filled in from reference TRBV7-9 and TRBJ2-2): DTGVSQNPRHKITKRGQNVTFRCDPISEHNRLYWYRQTLGQGPEFLTYFQNEAQLEKSRLLSDRFSAERPKGSFSTLEIQRTEQGDSAMYLCASTDGRGTSNTGELFFGEGSRLTVL.

The rearrangement links TRBV1 to TRBJ1-5; TRBD1, as called in the table, went unchecked against the DNA. TRBV1 is annotated as a pseudogene. This CDR3 region has 17 residues. CDR3 DNA sequence: TGCACCAGCAGCCAAGAGGGGCCCCCCACCCTAAGGCAGCCCCAGCATTTT. Amino acids: CTSSQEGPPTLRQPQHF.

This clone was picked up one time. This chain connects TRBV5-5 to TRBJ1-2; 7 nucleotides agree with TRBD1. The V segment lost 1 base and the J segment 6 bases; nucleotides outside the gene matches: 9. Germline CDR1 is SGHKS and CDR2 is YYEKEE (reference sequence). The CDR3 is 15 amino acids. This chain's CDR3 is CASSLNAGGENGYTF. CDR3 sequence (DNA): TGTGCCAGCAGCTTGAATGCAGGGGGAGAGAATGGCTACACCTTC.

This clone appeared a single time. The V and J genes are TRBV30 and TRBJ1-5; 8 bases align to TRBD1. Looked up from germline, CDR1 is GTSNPN and CDR2 is SVGIG (reference sequence). Losses at the gene ends were 2 bases for V and 4 bases for J; bases not matched to a gene: 4. The CDR3 runs to 14 residues. In DNA form, the CDR3 reads TGTGCCTGGAGTAAGGGACAGGCTAATCAGCCCCAGCATTTT. Protein sequence: CAWSKGQANQPQHF.

In nucleotides, the CDR3 is TGTGCCAGCAGCTTGACAGGGGGCAATCAGCCCCAGCATTTT. Residues: CASSLTGGNQPQHF. This chain links TRBV5-5 with TRBJ1-5; 7 bases map to TRBD1. The CDR3 consists of 14 residues. Trimming removed 1 base from V and 2 bases from J; junction bases left unmatched: 0. From germline, CDR1 is SGHKS and CDR2 YYEKEE (reference sequence).

The chain is built from TRBV6-4 and TRBJ2-1; 8 nucleotides align to TRBD2. The J segment lost 5 bases and the V segment lost 6 bases, leaving 12 bases of the junction unmatched. CDR3 length equals 16 residues. Germline assignment: CDR1 MRHNA and CDR2 SNTAGT. In nucleotides, the CDR3 is TGTGCCAGCAGCGAACACGGGACTAGAGGGCACAATGAGCAGTTCTTC. Translation gives CASSEHGTRGHNEQFF.

Comment on this clone: This specimen includes other DNA sequences encoding the same CDR3. This chain joins TRBV30 and TRBJ1-5; D not certain. This CDR3 comprises 13 residues. The V gene's germline CDR1 is GTSNPN and CDR2 SVGIG (reference sequence). Trimming took off 0 bases at V and 2 bases at J, with 5 bases between the two ends. The chain's CDR3 is CAWSVRGNQPQHF. CDR3 coding DNA: TGTGCCTGGAGTGTACGGGGCAATCAGCCCCAGCATTTT.

The V gene is TRBV18, the J gene TRBJ1-5, with D uncertain. The CDR3 sequence is 13 residues long. Germline V CDR1 and CDR2: KGHSH, LQKENI. Trimming stripped 8 bases from V and 5 bases from J, with 13 bases between. CDR3 region: CASAMGSYQPQHF. In DNA form, the CDR3 reads TGTGCCAGCGCGATGGGGAGCTATCAGCCCCAGCATTTT.

The rearrangement joins TRBV19 to TRBJ2-1; weak D call: TRBD1 (5 bases). Germline loops: CDR1 LNHDA, CDR2 SQIVND (reference sequence). Trimming took 5 bases from V and 2 from J, leaving 7 bases between them. The CDR3 loop spans 13 amino acids. This CDR3 is CASSEGAYNEQFF. The DNA for the CDR3 is TGTGCCAGTAGTGAAGGGGCCTACAATGAGCAGTTCTTC.

V is TRBV14 and J is TRBJ1-4, with a weak D call TRBD1 (6 bases). This CDR3 region has 15 residues. Trimming pared 5 bases from V and 7 bases from J, leaving 17 bases between. Germline V gene sequence: CDR1 SGHDN, CDR2 FVKESK. CDR3 in DNA: TGTGCCAGCAGCTTTCTCGCGGGGGGCAGTGAAAAACTGTTTTTT. This codes for CASSFLAGGSEKLFF. Full variable domain (missing parts from reference TRBV14 and TRBJ1-4): EAGVTQFPSHSVIEKGQTVTLRCDPISGHDNLYWYRRVMGKEIKFLLHFVKESKQDESGMPNNRFLAERTGGTYSTLKVQPAELEDSGVYFCASSFLAGGSEKLFFGSGTQLSVL.

The rearrangement joins TRBV28 to TRBJ2-5, with D maybe TRBD1 (6 bases). Per germline, CDR1 MDHEN and CDR2 SYDVKM. CDR3 size: 16 residues. Trimming pared 3 bases from V and 3 bases from J, leaving 17 bases between. The CDR3 bases are TGTGCCAGCAGTTTTTTGGCACAGGGAGCGAAAGAGACCCAGTACTTC. Translating it yields CASSFLAQGAKETQYF.

The rearrangement uses TRBV29-1 and TRBJ2-5; D is possibly TRBD2 (6 bases). This CDR3 comprises 13 residues. Germline CDR1 is SQVTM and CDR2 is ANQGSEA. V lost 4 bases and J 2 bases, leaving 11 bases between the germline ends. CDR3 in DNA: TGCAGCGTTGGGAGGGAGAGGCAAGAGACCCAGTACTTC. Translated: CSVGRERQETQYF.

The V and J genes are TRBV5-5 and TRBJ1-3; D is unresolved. This CDR3 comprises 14 residues. The V end was cut by 1 base, the J end by 4 bases, with 9 bases between. Germline V gives CDR1 SGHKS, CDR2 YYEKEE (reference sequence). CDR3 DNA sequence: TGTGCCAGCAGCTTGTGGTCGCAGGGAAACACCATATATTTT. It yields the protein CASSLWSQGNTIYF.

V gene TRBV27 combines with J gene TRBJ2-1; 11 bases align to TRBD2. Germline V gives CDR1 MNHEY, CDR2 SMNVEV (reference sequence). The CDR3 extends over 18 amino acids. Germline trimming cut 0 bases from V and 2 bases from J; bases unmatched to any gene: 6. The CDR3 coding sequence is TGTGCCAGCAGTTTATCTGGGCTAGCGGGAGGCCCCTACAATGAGCAGTTCTTC. Its translation: CASSLSGLAGGPYNEQFF.